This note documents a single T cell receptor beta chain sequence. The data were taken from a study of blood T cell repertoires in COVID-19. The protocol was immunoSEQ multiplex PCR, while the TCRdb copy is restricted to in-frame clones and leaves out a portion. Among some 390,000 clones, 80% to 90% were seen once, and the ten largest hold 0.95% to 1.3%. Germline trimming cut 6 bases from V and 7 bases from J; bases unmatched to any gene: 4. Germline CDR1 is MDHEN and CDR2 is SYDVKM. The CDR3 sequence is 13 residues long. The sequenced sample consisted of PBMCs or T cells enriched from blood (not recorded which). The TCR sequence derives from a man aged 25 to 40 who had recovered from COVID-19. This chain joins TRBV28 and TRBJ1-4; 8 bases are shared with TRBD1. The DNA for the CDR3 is TGTGCCAGCAGGTCGACAGGGGCTGAAAAACTGTTTTTT. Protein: CASRSTGAEKLFF.